Shown below are 15 T cell receptor beta chains from a single sample sequenced in a study of T cell changes during pregnancy in multiple sclerosis. The data were produced by immunoSEQ multiplex PCR, yet TCRdb's version contains in-frame clones alone and is incomplete. The sample shows 30,000 to 45,000 clones, roughly 85% of them seen only once. Sequenced material: CD4+ T cells from peripheral blood mononuclear cells, taken before pregnancy. These receptors came from a female donor with multiple sclerosis, enrolled in a pregnancy study.

The chain is built from TRBV18 and TRBJ1-1, with D tentatively TRBD1 (6 bases). There are 12 residues in the CDR3. Trimming took off 8 bases at V and 4 bases at J, with 11 bases between the two ends. Germline V gene data show CDR1 as KGHSH and CDR2 as LQKENI. This CDR3 reads CASLGGGTEAFF. Written as DNA, the CDR3 is TGTGCCAGCCTAGGGGGGGGCACTGAAGCTTTCTTT.

This chain links TRBV7-9 with TRBJ2-5; 8 bases line up with TRBD1. This CDR3 contains 17 residues. Trimming removed 0 bases from V and 5 bases from J; junction bases left unmatched: 11. Germline values: CDR1 SEHNR, CDR2 FQNEAQ (reference sequence). In DNA form, the CDR3 reads TGTGCCAGCAGCTTAGCCTCTCTCGGACAGGGTCTTGAGACCCAGTACTTC. Translated: CASSLASLGQGLETQYF.

This chain links TRBV19 with TRBJ2-7; TRBD1 agrees at 8 bases. In germline, CDR1 is LNHDA, CDR2 SQIVND (reference sequence). V lost 0 bases, J lost 7 bases, and 11 bases stayed unmatched. This CDR3 spans 16 amino acids. CDR3 sequence reads: CASSIDSRTGREEQYF. The CDR3 DNA sequence: TGTGCCAGTAGTATAGATTCCAGGACAGGGCGCGAAGAGCAGTACTTC.

V gene TRBV27 combines with J gene TRBJ2-2, with D perhaps matching TRBD2 (5 bases). Germline CDR1 MNHEY, CDR2 SMNVEV (reference sequence). The V gene lost 5 bases and the J gene lost 7 bases, with 11 bases spanning the gap. The CDR3 extends over 13 amino acids. CDR3 loop: CASSLGLIGELFF. DNA for the CDR3: TGTGCCAGCAGTCTTGGACTGATCGGGGAGCTGTTTTTT.

This clone was detected once. This sequence joins TRBV27 and TRBJ2-4, with TRBD2 as a possible D gene (5 bases). Looked up from germline, CDR1 is MNHEY and CDR2 is SMNVEV (reference sequence). V was shortened by 9 bases and J by 4 bases, with 16 bases between the two germline ends. CDR3 length: 14 residues. This CDR3 reads CARLGVRAKNIQYF. In DNA form, the CDR3 reads TGTGCCAGACTCGGGGTCCGAGCGAAAAACATTCAGTACTTC.

The chain has TRBV19 and TRBJ2-7; D may be TRBD2 (6 bases). Germline values: CDR1 LNHDA, CDR2 SQIVND (reference sequence). This CDR3 has 13 residues. V was trimmed by 3 bases and J by 6 bases, leaving 12 bases between them. The CDR3 coding sequence is TGTGCCAGTAGTATTCAGGGAGGCGTCGAGCAGTACTTC. As protein: CASSIQGGVEQYF.

This chain uses TRBV20-1 with TRBJ1-1; D remains ambiguous. Germline loops: CDR1 DFQATT, CDR2 SNEGSKA (reference sequence). The CDR3 is 10 residues long. This CDR3 reads CRTLGGEAFF. CDR3 bases: TGCAGAACGTTGGGAGGTGAAGCTTTCTTT.

This clone has a single count. The V call is TRBV2, the J call TRBJ1-2; D is undetermined. The germline V gene has CDR1 SNHLY and CDR2 FYNNEI. Trimming removed 3 bases at V and 1 base at J, with 6 bases between. CDR3 size: 13 residues. CDR3 protein: CASSEEVNYGYTF. For the CDR3, the DNA is TGTGCCAGCAGTGAGGAGGTTAACTATGGCTACACCTTC.

The V gene is TRBV5-1, the J gene TRBJ2-1; 7 bases agree with TRBD2. The CDR3 extends over 16 amino acids. The V gene's germline CDR1 is SGHRS and CDR2 YFSETQ. The ends lost 5 bases at V and 10 bases at J; junction bases unmatched: 18. The CDR3 sequence is CASRGGTGTIRREQFF. For the CDR3, the DNA is TGCGCCAGCAGGGGGGGGACCGGGACTATAAGGAGGGAGCAGTTCTTC.

This chain joins TRBV7-2 and TRBJ2-5, with no clear D. This CDR3 contains 13 residues. Germline lookup yields CDR1 SGHTA and CDR2 FQGNSA. Trimming left V 2 bases short and J 2 bases short, with 6 bases between. The CDR3, as DNA: TGTGCCAGCAGCTTATCGCAGCAAGAGACCCAGTACTTC. Protein sequence: CASSLSQQETQYF.

This chain links TRBV7-8 with TRBJ2-5; no clear D gene. The CDR3 length is 14 residues. Trimming pared 1 base from V and 2 bases from J, leaving 8 bases between. CDR1 is SGHVS, CDR2 FQNEAQ, per germline. CDR3 nucleotides: TGTGCCAGCAGCTTAGGTCCACTTCAAGAGACCCAGTACTTC. This sequence encodes CASSLGPLQETQYF.

The V gene is TRBV4-1, the J gene TRBJ2-7; TRBD2 matches 8 bases. V shed 4 bases, J shed 2 bases, and the junction held 10 bases outside the gene matches. This CDR3 spans 16 amino acids. Per germline, CDR1 MGHRA and CDR2 YSYEKL. The chain's CDR3 is CASSPIGSGTTYEQYF. CDR3 nucleotides: TGCGCCAGCAGCCCGATCGGTAGCGGGACAACCTACGAGCAGTACTTC.

Concerning this clone itself: The junction departs from the called germline gene at one end, perhaps through a read error. The sample has other DNA sequences that encode this CDR3 too. The V call is TRBV19, the J call TRBJ1-1; 10 bases agree with TRBD1. CDR1 and CDR2 (germline): LNHDA, SQIVND (reference sequence). The length of the CDR3 is 15 residues. The CDR3 region has the DNA TGTGCCAGTAGTACACCGGGACAGGGGAACACTGAAGCTTTTTTT. This codes for CASSTPGQGNTEAFF.

A few counts support this clone. The rearrangement uses TRBV7-2 and TRBJ2-5, with D uncertain. With 3 bases removed from V and 3 bases from J, the gap between germline ends came to 11 bases. Germline V gene lookup returns CDR1 SGHTA and CDR2 FQGNSA. This CDR3 region has 14 residues. In nucleotides, the CDR3 is TGTGCCAGCAGCTTGAATCTAGGAGAAGAGACCCAGTACTTC. Its protein product is CASSLNLGEETQYF. The complete variable domain, with remaining parts taken from reference TRBV7-2 and TRBJ2-5, reads GAGVSQSPSNKVTEKGKDVELRCDPISGHTALYWYRQSLGQGLEFLIYFQGNSAPDKSGLPSDRFSAERTGGSVSTLTIQRTQQEDSAVYLCASSLNLGEETQYFGPGTRLLVL.

The CDR3 DNA reads TGTGCCAGCAGCCCTCGGCCAGGATATCTATTGAACACTGAAGCTTTCTTT. This gives the protein CASSPRPGYLLNTEAFF. V and J are TRBV7-2 and TRBJ1-1, with D uncertain. This CDR3 contains 17 residues. CDR1 is SGHTA and CDR2 is FQGNSA in the germline V gene. V lost 5 bases and J lost 0, with 19 bases in between.